This T cell receptor (beta chain) was captured in a study of cytomegalovirus exposure and HLA in healthy donors. The PCR made use of 60 Vbeta and 13 Jbeta primers. Sequenced by immunoSEQ multiplex PCR; TCRdb stores in-frame clones only, minus some. The data hold some 200,000 clones, with 70% to 90% observed a single time. With regard to this clone: The junction departs from the called germline gene at one end, perhaps through a read error.

The origin of this receptor is a woman aged 30 to 39 in good health and CMV-seronegative. The source material was PBMCs.

Here the CDR3 DNA reads TGTTCCAGCAGCCTCTCTGACAGGGGCTCCTATGGCTACACCTTC. Its protein product is CSSSLSDRGSYGYTF. This sequence joins TRBV7-9 and TRBJ1-2, with TRBD1 identical over 8 bases. The germline V gene encodes CDR1 SEHNR and CDR2 FQNEAQ (reference sequence). The CDR3 loop spans 15 amino acids.